This T cell receptor (beta chain) was captured in a study of T cells in Graves' hyperthyroidism and ophthalmopathy. Ten or more counts support this clonotype. Amplification of TCR beta CDR3 regions was performed using RNA transcripts as template. Using the HTBI primer set, a first-round RT-PCR was run on the TCR CDR3. TCRdb analysed the multiplex PCR reads with MiXCR anew, one entry per CDR3 protein. Of about 500,000 distinct CDR3 sequences detected, roughly a sixth appear once; the ten largest clones hold under 20%. Germline trimming cut 4 bases from V and 3 bases from J; bases unmatched to any gene: 6. Germline V CDR1 and CDR2: MNHNS, SASEGT. The CDR3 totals 16 residues.

The sequence came from a woman under 30 with Graves' hyperthyroidism. The sample comprised blood. This chain links TRBV6-1 with TRBJ2-3, with TRBD2 identical over 11 bases. The CDR3: CASSARLAGRTDTQYF. The CDR3 DNA follows: TGTGCCAGCAGTGCCAGACTAGCGGGGAGGACAGATACGCAGTATTTT.